This T cell receptor (beta chain) was identified during a study of T cells after yellow fever vaccination. Study-wide results and caveats: Among primary-vaccination clones, most reappeared after the booster, at 95% to 96% for CD4 and around 91% for CD8. High-abundance clonotypes from the bulk population could contaminate FACS-sorted repertoires.

The length of the CDR3 is 16 residues. Trimming pared 2 bases from V and 1 base from J, leaving 11 bases between. Germline-derived CDR1 and CDR2 are SGHAT and FQNNGV. The authors made TCR cDNA by 5'RACE template switching, adding a universal primer site and UMIs. TCRdb fed the 5' RACE reads into MiXCR, producing one record per CDR3 protein. The repertoire has about 340,000 distinct CDR3 sequences, roughly 8.7% of them found once; the top ten carry under 20%. Of note for this clonotype: Its antigen is as yet unknown.

The sequencing used PBMCs, collected on the day of the first yellow fever vaccination. The receptor was isolated from a man younger than 35 who received the YFV17D yellow fever vaccine. The J gene is TRBJ2-2, the V gene TRBV11-2, with unresolved D. In nucleotides, the CDR3 is TGTGCCAGCAGCTTATGGGTCAGCATGAACACCGGGGAGCTGTTTTTT. As protein: CASSLWVSMNTGELFF.